Listed below are T cell receptor beta chains from one sample, sequenced in a study of cytomegalovirus exposure and HLA in healthy donors. The table came from immunoSEQ multiplex PCR; TCRdb's copy has only in-frame clones and leaves some out. This repertoire comprises 77,000 or so clones; its ten largest clones make up about 4.2%. Sequencing was performed on PBMCs. These receptors were collected from a man between 25 and 39 years old in good health and CMV-seronegative. Each CDR3 is given with its conserved first and last residue. The D gene is left open where the match is weak. Only some rows state a clone size, as once, few, many or a class for expanded clones.

TRBV19	-	TRBJ2-7	-	TGTGCCAGTAGTACCCGACTAACCTCCTACGAGCAGTACTTC	CASSTRLTSYEQYF
TRBV20-1	-	TRBJ2-3	-	TGCAGTGCTAGGAGGAGTGATACGCAGTATTTT	CSARRSDTQYF
TRBV7-9	-	TRBJ2-7	-	TGTGCCAGCCAAGCCTTTGGGCGCGACGAGCAGTACTTC	CASQAFGRDEQYF
TRBV11-3	-	TRBJ2-7	TRBD2	TGTGCCAGCAGCTTAGGTGGGACTAGCAGAGAGCAGTACTTC	CASSLGGTSREQYF
TRBV18	-	TRBJ1-6	-	TGTGCCAGCTCACAACAACAGGGTCGGTATAATTCACCCCTCCACTTT	CASSQQQGRYNSPLHF
TRBV11-2	-	TRBJ1-1	-	TGTGCCAGCAGCTTAGTCGGAGGATCGAACACTGAAGCTTTCTTT	CASSLVGGSNTEAFF
TRBV30	-	TRBJ1-5	TRBD1	TGTGCCTTTAACAGGGGGTTTAGTCAGCCCCAGCATTTT	CAFNRGFSQPQHF
TRBV12-5	-	TRBJ1-2	-	TGTGCTAGTGGTTTGGTTTTATCCAGGTCACAGCCCCTTAACTATGGCTACACCTTC	CASGLVLSRSQPLNYGYTF
TRBV5-4	-	TRBJ2-3	-	TGTGCCAGCAGCTTGTGGCAGGGTACGCAGTATTTT	CASSLWQGTQYF
TRBV2	-	TRBJ1-5	-	TGTGCCAGCAGTGGACAGGAATTTCAGCCCCAGCATTTT	CASSGQEFQPQHF
TRBV11-2	-	TRBJ2-5	TRBD2	TGTGCCAGCAGCATCTGGACTAGCGGGGCGCAAGAGACCCAGTACTTC	CASSIWTSGAQETQYF
TRBV10-3	-	TRBJ1-5	-	TGTGCCATCAGTGATCCCCGGGGTGGGGGCAATCAGCCCCAGCATTTT	CAISDPRGGGNQPQHF
TRBV7-3	-	TRBJ2-2	TRBD2	TGTGCCAGCAGCTTCGGGACTAGCTTTGGCGGGGAGCTGTTTTTT	CASSFGTSFGGELFF
TRBV7-9	-	TRBJ2-1	-	TGTGCCAGCAGCCACTTCCATGGCGCGGATGAGCAGTTCTTC	CASSHFHGADEQFF
TRBV11-2	-	TRBJ1-1	TRBD1	TGTGCCAGCAGCTTCACGGGGAAGGGACAGGGGGCTTTCACTGAAGCTTTCTTT	CASSFTGKGQGAFTEAFF
TRBV18	-	TRBJ2-3	-	TGTGCCAGCTCACCCGGGGACTCCCCAGATACGCAGTATTTT	CASSPGDSPDTQYF
TRBV11-2	-	TRBJ2-2	TRBD1	TGTGCCAGCAGCTACCTTGGGACAGGGAGTACCGGGGAGCTGTTTTTT	CASSYLGTGSTGELFF
TRBV5-1	-	TRBJ1-1	-	TGCGCCAGCAGCCCACAGAGGCGGGGGCCCACTGAAGCTTTCTTT	CASSPQRRGPTEAFF
TRBV7-7	medium-sized	TRBJ2-5	-	TGTGCCAGCAGCTCTGGAGGAGAGACCCAGTACTTC	CASSSGGETQYF
TRBV6-5	-	TRBJ2-6	-	TGTGCCAGCAGTAAGACAGTCTCTGGGGCCAACGTCCTGACTTTC	CASSKTVSGANVLTF
TRBV19	-	TRBJ1-2	TRBD1	TGTGCCAGTAGTCCGGACAGGGGGCTTAATGGCTACACCTTC	CASSPDRGLNGYTF
TRBV7-9	-	TRBJ2-7	TRBD2	TGTGCCAGCAGCCCCCCGAGACTAGCGGGAGAGGGGCGCTACGAGCAGTACTTC	CASSPPRLAGEGRYEQYF
TRBV7-3	-	TRBJ2-1	-	TGTGCCAGCAGCCCAGGGGACTACAATGAGCAGTTCTTC	CASSPGDYNEQFF
TRBV27	-	TRBJ2-7	TRBD1	TGTGCCAGCAAAGGGACAGGGCGGTACGAGCAGTACTTC	CASKGTGRYEQYF
TRBV5-4	-	TRBJ2-2	-	TGTGCCAGCAGCTTGGCTCTGCGGGGGAACACCGGGGAGCTGTTTTTT	CASSLALRGNTGELFF
TRBV7-6	-	TRBJ2-2	-	TGTGCCAGCAGCTTAGGGAGTAGCTCCACCGGGGAGCTGTTTTTT	CASSLGSSSTGELFF
TRBV18	-	TRBJ1-1	TRBD1	TGTGCCAGCTCACCTAAAAACAGGGGGAAAGCTTTCTTT	CASSPKNRGKAFF
TRBV29-1	-	TRBJ2-3	-	TGCAGCGTTGATACGGGAGCAGATACGCAGTATTTT	CSVDTGADTQYF
TRBV4-3	-	TRBJ2-5	-	TGCGCCAGCAGCCAAGGACTGGCTAAAGAGACCCAGTACTTC	CASSQGLAKETQYF
TRBV2	-	TRBJ1-2	TRBD1	TGTGCCAGCACGGGACAGGGATTCTCTGGCTACACCTTC	CASTGQGFSGYTF
TRBV7-6	-	TRBJ2-7	TRBD2	TGTGCCAGCAGCTCCCCGCTAGCGGGAGACCACGAGCAGTACTTC	CASSSPLAGDHEQYF
TRBV6-5	-	TRBJ2-5	-	TGTGCCAGCAGTGAACAGGGGAGGGAGACCCAGTACTTC	CASSEQGRETQYF
TRBV25-1	-	TRBJ2-1	-	TGTGCCAGCAGGGCTGACTCCTACAATGAGCAGTTCTTC	CASRADSYNEQFF
TRBV5-4	-	TRBJ1-2	-	TGTGCCAGCAGCTTGGCCGGACAGTCAATGAACTATGGCTACACCTTC	CASSLAGQSMNYGYTF
TRBV5-1	-	TRBJ2-5	-	TGCGCCAGCAGTCTAAGTCGTAGACAAGAGACCCAGTACTTC	CASSLSRRQETQYF
TRBV9	-	TRBJ1-2	TRBD1	TGTGCCAGCAGCGAACAAGGACAGGGGGCGCAGGATTACTATGGCTACACCTTC	CASSEQGQGAQDYYGYTF
TRBV25-1	-	TRBJ1-1	-	TGTGCCAGCAGTCTCCCAGGGGTAGGGACTGAAGCTTTCTTT	CASSLPGVGTEAFF
TRBV5-4	-	TRBJ2-2	-	TGTGCCAGCAGTCGCCCCACCCGGACAGATGATACCGGGGAGCTGTTTTTT	CASSRPTRTDDTGELFF
TRBV7-9	-	TRBJ2-7	TRBD1	TGTGCCAGCAGCTGGACAGGGCAGTCGTACTACGAGCAGTACTTC	CASSWTGQSYYEQYF
TRBV28	-	TRBJ1-4	-	TGTGCCAGCAGTTTAGACAGATTTAATGAAAAACTGTTTTTT	CASSLDRFNEKLFF
TRBV25-1	-	TRBJ2-3	TRBD1	TGTGCCAGCAGTGACCGGGACAGGGCTATACCTAGCACAGATACGCAGTATTTT	CASSDRDRAIPSTDTQYF
TRBV9	-	TRBJ1-5	-	TGTGCCAGCAGCGGGGGGGGAAGTCAGCCCCAGCATTTT	CASSGGGSQPQHF
TRBV19	-	TRBJ1-1	TRBD1	TGTGCCAGTAGTGCCCTCTGGACAGGGGAGAACACTGAAGCTTTCTTT	CASSALWTGENTEAFF
TRBV13	-	TRBJ1-5	-	TGTGCCAGCAGCTCCACGGGAGATGGTCGCAATCAGCCCCAGCATTTT	CASSSTGDGRNQPQHF
TRBV6-5	-	TRBJ1-4	-	TGTGCCAGCAGTTACTCGTGGGCAGGGGCGCAAAAACTGTTTTTT	CASSYSWAGAQKLFF
TRBV7-9	-	TRBJ2-7	TRBD2	TGTGCCAGCAGCCAGCGGGGATCCTACGAGCAGTACTTC	CASSQRGSYEQYF
TRBV5-6	-	TRBJ1-5	-	TGTGCCAGCAGCTTGGCCGCGGGGGCGAGCAATCAGCCCCAGCATTTT	CASSLAAGASNQPQHF
TRBV4-3	-	TRBJ2-1	TRBD1	TGCGCCAGCAGCCAGGCCGGGACAGGTGACTACAATGAGCAGTTCTTC	CASSQAGTGDYNEQFF
TRBV9	-	TRBJ2-1	TRBD2	TGTGCCAGCAGCCCTTTAAGGACTAGCGAATACCGCAATGAGCAGTTCTTC	CASSPLRTSEYRNEQFF
TRBV6-1	-	TRBJ1-2	TRBD1	TGTGCCAGCAGTGAAGCAGAGACAGGGGGCTATGGCTACACCTTC	CASSEAETGGYGYTF
TRBV5-1	-	TRBJ2-7	-	TGCGCCAGCAGCTTGGTCTTGACTCGGCCCTACGAGCAGTACTTC	CASSLVLTRPYEQYF
TRBV7-3	-	TRBJ2-7	-	TGTGCCAGCAGCCCAGCGCGGGGATACGAGCAGTACTTC	CASSPARGYEQYF
TRBV2	-	TRBJ1-4	TRBD1	TGTGCCAGCATGGACTGGGACAGGGGGGATGAAAAACTGTTTTTT	CASMDWDRGDEKLFF
TRBV6-1	-	TRBJ1-6	TRBD1	TGTGCCAGCACGAGACAGGGGCCGACTAATTCACCCCTCCACTTT	CASTRQGPTNSPLHF
TRBV6-5	-	TRBJ2-3	TRBD1	TGTGCCAGCAGTCAACAGGGGTCTAGCACAGATACGCAGTATTTT	CASSQQGSSTDTQYF